The 31 T cell receptor beta chains below come from one sample, sequenced in a study of radiotherapy plus CTLA-4 blockade in lung cancer (dated by TCRdb to 2017 to 2018). The receptor library was made with the immunoSEQ multiplex PCR assay. Held by TCRdb, this immuneACCESS table contains in-frame sequences only and omits some clones. Under half of the omission traces to an unresolved V gene where checked; the cause of the rest is unknown. This sample has 95,000 to 150,000 clones in its table, and 85% to 90% of those were observed once. Approximately 7.2% of the sample belongs to the ten largest clones. This specimen was peripheral blood, taken from a patient treated with radiotherapy plus ipilimumab. Source of these receptors: a human donor with non-small cell lung cancer that progressed on radiotherapy plus ipilimumab.

To note about this clone: Other DNA sequences in this sample translate to the same CDR3. The rearrangement links TRBV6-1 to TRBJ2-5; D gene unclear. This CDR3 has 14 residues. The V end lost 0 bases, the J end lost 2 bases, and 7 bases lay between the germline ends. Germline loops: CDR1 MNHNS, CDR2 SASEGT. The CDR3 reads CASSEAGGQETQYF. CDR3 nucleotides: TGTGCCAGCAGTGAAGCGGGCGGACAAGAGACCCAGTACTTC.

The chain links TRBV29-1 to TRBJ1-1, with 8 nucleotides matching TRBD1. The CDR3 consists of 14 residues. With V trimmed by 7 bases and J by 1 base, 8 bases remained unmatched. Germline lookup yields CDR1 SQVTM and CDR2 ANQGSEA. CDR3 nucleotide sequence: TGCAGCGCCAGAAGGACAGGGTCGAACACTGAAGCTTTCTTT. Amino acid sequence: CSARRTGSNTEAFF. Combining the CDR3 with reference TRBV29-1 and TRBJ1-1 gives the whole variable domain SAVISQKPSRDICQRGTSLTIQCQVDSQVTMMFWYRQQPGQSLTLIATANQGSEATYESGFVIDKFPISRPNLTFSTLTVSNMSPEDSSIYLCSARRTGSNTEAFFGQGTRLTVV.

The chain is built from TRBV7-9 and TRBJ2-1; the D gene is possibly TRBD2 (5 bases). Germline CDR1 SEHNR, CDR2 FQNEAQ (reference sequence). V lost 5 bases, J lost 0 bases, and 11 bases lay in between. This CDR3 spans 15 amino acids. CDR3 sequence reads: CASSRIASSYNEQFF. The CDR3 coding sequence is TGTGCCAGCAGCCGAATAGCGAGCTCCTACAATGAGCAGTTCTTC. The entire variable domain, with the rest obtained from reference TRBV7-9 and TRBJ2-1, is as follows: DTGVSQNPRHKITKRGQNVTFRCDPISEHNRLYWYRQTLGQGPEFLTYFQNEAQLEKSRLLSDRFSAERPKGSFSTLEIQRTEQGDSAMYLCASSRIASSYNEQFFGPGTRLTVL.

V usage is TRBV5-1 and J usage is TRBJ2-7; the match to TRBD1 covers 8 bases. Germline V lookup: CDR1 SGHRS, CDR2 YFSETQ. This CDR3 contains 15 residues. The V gene end was trimmed by 4 bases and the J gene end by 4 bases; junction bases not matched to a gene: 10. The chain's CDR3 is CASSTLTGGFYEQYF. DNA of the CDR3: TGCGCCAGCAGCACCCTCACAGGGGGATTTTACGAGCAGTACTTC.

This clone was counted between two and nine times. The chain has TRBV6-6 and TRBJ2-7; 9 bases align to TRBD2. CDR1 is MNHNY and CDR2 is SVGAGI in the germline V gene (reference sequence). With 5 bases clipped from V and 6 bases from J, the junction kept 11 bases outside the gene matches. The CDR3 is 15 amino acids. CDR3 DNA sequence: TGTGCCAGCAGTACCTCTGGCGGGAGGGCCGGCGAGCAGTACTTC. Translation: CASSTSGGRAGEQYF.

The CDR3 bases are TGTGCCAGCAGCTCCCCGGTTAGTTACGAGCAGTACTTC. Its protein product is CASSSPVSYEQYF. The chain is built from TRBV11-3 and TRBJ2-7; D uncertain. Looked up from germline, CDR1 is SGHNT and CDR2 is YENEEA. V was clipped by 4 bases and J by 4 bases, with 11 bases between them. The CDR3 has 13 residues.

This clone was seen only once. This chain uses TRBV7-8 with TRBJ1-1; D is uncertain. The length of the CDR3 is 13 residues. Germline loops: CDR1 SGHVS, CDR2 FQNEAQ. V was trimmed by 1 base and J by 1 base, leaving 4 bases between them. CDR3: CASSLVENTEAFF. The CDR3 DNA is TGTGCCAGCAGCTTAGTCGAGAACACTGAAGCTTTCTTT.

V gene TRBV4-1 combines with J gene TRBJ1-2; no reliable D call. The CDR3 totals 17 residues. V dropped 3 bases and J dropped 9 bases, with 26 bases sitting between them. Germline V CDR1 and CDR2: MGHRA, YSYEKL. The CDR3 is CASSQDEWQVTSSSYTF. The CDR3 DNA reads as TGCGCCAGCAGCCAGGATGAGTGGCAGGTCACATCTTCGAGCTACACCTTC.

The chain couples TRBV9 to TRBJ2-1; TRBD2 aligns across 14 bases. Germline V gene lookup returns CDR1 SGDLS and CDR2 YYNGEE. The CDR3 sequence is 17 residues long. V lost 0 bases and J lost 8; bases outside the gene matches: 7. For the CDR3, the DNA is TGTGCCAGCAGCGTAGGACTAGCGGGAGGGGCTGAGGATGAGCAGTTCTTC. It yields the protein CASSVGLAGGAEDEQFF.

The chain recombines TRBV5-1 with TRBJ1-1; weak D call: TRBD1 (5 bases). Between the trimmed V and J ends, which lost 0 bases and 2 bases, there was a span of 11 bases. Germline values: CDR1 SGHRS, CDR2 YFSETQ. The CDR3 loop spans 15 amino acids. CDR3 sequence reads: CASSLAQGSNTEAFF. The CDR3, as DNA: TGCGCCAGCAGCTTGGCCCAGGGCTCAAACACTGAAGCTTTCTTT.

The chain uses TRBV6-5 and TRBJ1-2, with 8 bases that match TRBD1. Trimming at V came to 6 bases and at J to 7 bases, leaving 4 bases not matched to a gene. Germline V gene data show CDR1 as MNHEY and CDR2 as SVGAGI. CDR3 length equals 12 residues. CDR3 bases: TGTGCCAGCAGGAACAGGGGGACTGGCTACACCTTC. Translating it yields CASRNRGTGYTF.

The chain employs TRBV19 and TRBJ2-1; 8 bases line up with TRBD2. Germline CDR1 is LNHDA and CDR2 is SQIVND (reference sequence). Trimming removed 10 bases from V and 5 bases from J; junction bases left unmatched: 16. CDR3 length: 16 residues. Here the CDR3 DNA reads TGTGCCACGAGCGGGAGACGTCGAAGAGGACACAATGAGCAGTTCTTC. This translates into CATSGRRRRGHNEQFF.

The V and J genes are TRBV19 and TRBJ1-3; 9 positions match TRBD1. Germline CDR1 LNHDA, CDR2 SQIVND (reference sequence). The V gene end was trimmed by 4 bases and the J gene end by 1 base; junction bases not matched to a gene: 8. This CDR3 is 17 amino acids long. The CDR3 is CASSTGTGLSSGNTIYF. The CDR3 DNA reads as TGTGCCAGTAGTACCGGGACAGGGCTCTCGTCTGGAAACACCATATATTTT.

The chain joins TRBV6-5 to TRBJ2-7; 8 nucleotides match TRBD2. J was trimmed by 4 bases and V by 6 bases; bases with no gene match: 11. The germline CDR1 and CDR2 sequences are MNHEY and SVGAGI. This CDR3 has 15 amino acids. CDR3 sequence (DNA): TGTGCCAGCAGCCCCATCGGGGGGGAACGGTACGAGCAGTACTTC. Its translation is CASSPIGGERYEQYF.

This chain joins TRBV5-1 and TRBJ1-6, with 7 bases aligning to TRBD1. J lost 6 bases, V lost 3 bases, and 9 bases had no gene match. The CDR3 length is 16 residues. Germline CDR1 SGHRS, CDR2 YFSETQ. The CDR3: CASSSESGGTNSPLHF. The CDR3, as DNA: TGCGCCAGCAGCTCGGAGTCAGGGGGAACTAATTCACCCCTCCACTTT.

This chain links TRBV19 with TRBJ2-6; 7 bases map to TRBD1. V dropped 6 bases and J dropped 0; count of bases not matched to a gene: 2. The CDR3 is made up of 15 amino acids. The germline V gene encodes CDR1 LNHDA and CDR2 SQIVND (reference sequence). This CDR3 reads CASRTGDSGANVLTF. The CDR3 region has the DNA TGTGCCAGTAGAACAGGGGACTCTGGGGCCAACGTCCTGACTTTC.

The V call is TRBV7-9, the J call TRBJ2-3, with 8 bases that match TRBD1. Trimming cost V 2 bases and J 13 bases; bases outside gene matches: 11. Germline V gene sequence: CDR1 SEHNR, CDR2 FQNEAQ (reference sequence). This CDR3 spans 14 amino acids. CDR3 nucleotides: TGTGCCAGCAGCTTATTACAGGGGGAGACCCAGGAGTATTTT. It codes for CASSLLQGETQEYF.

J is TRBJ2-7 and V is TRBV9; either TRBD1 or TRBD2 may fit D (6 bases each). The CDR3 extends over 15 amino acids. V dropped 2 bases and J dropped 3 bases, with 15 bases sitting between them. CDR1 and CDR2 (germline): SGDLS, YYNGEE. The CDR3 protein is CASSVTGWGDYEQYF. For the CDR3, the DNA is TGTGCCAGCAGCGTGACAGGCTGGGGGGACTACGAGCAGTACTTC.

The chain links TRBV29-1 to TRBJ1-4, with TRBD1 matching over 11 bases. Per germline, CDR1 SQVTM and CDR2 ANQGSEA. The CDR3 runs to 13 residues. V was clipped by 4 bases and J by 8 bases; unmatched bases: 3. As DNA, the CDR3 is TGCAGCGTTGGCGGGACAGGGGGAGAAAAACTGTTTTTT. This translates into CSVGGTGGEKLFF.

The V and J genes are TRBV5-1 and TRBJ1-2; the D gene is possibly TRBD1 (5 bases). This CDR3 region has 14 residues. The germline CDR1 and CDR2 sequences are SGHRS and YFSETQ. V dropped 4 bases and J dropped 4 bases, with 14 bases sitting between them. The CDR3, as DNA: TGCGCCAGCAGCGAGGGGTCCTACCCCTATGGCTACACCTTC. Protein: CASSEGSYPYGYTF.

The gene calls are TRBV5-1 and TRBJ2-5, with TRBD1 matching over 8 bases. V was pared by 0 bases and J by 5 bases, with 9 bases of the junction left unmatched. Germline V gives CDR1 SGHRS, CDR2 YFSETQ. The length of the CDR3 is 16 residues. CDR3 sequence reads: CASSLDESGGGETQYF. The CDR3 nucleotides read TGCGCCAGCAGCTTGGACGAATCAGGGGGCGGGGAGACCCAGTACTTC. The full variable domain, with the rest looked up from reference TRBV5-1 and TRBJ2-5, is KAGVTQTPRYLIKTRGQQVTLSCSPISGHRSVSWYQQTPGQGLQFLFEYFSETQRNKGNFPGRFSGRQFSNSRSEMNVSTLELGDSALYLCASSLDESGGGETQYFGPGTRLLVL.

The V call is TRBV5-1, the J call TRBJ2-1, with 13 positions matching TRBD2. This CDR3 contains 16 residues. Germline V gene sequence: CDR1 SGHRS, CDR2 YFSETQ. The junction had 5 bases not matched to a gene; V was cut back by 0 bases and J by 8 bases. The CDR3 region is CASSLVGLAGADEQFF. CDR3 DNA: TGCGCCAGCAGCTTGGTAGGACTAGCGGGAGCTGATGAGCAGTTCTTC.

Details on this clone: At one of its ends the junction is not consistent with the germline gene, which may arise from a read error. The chain employs TRBV19 and TRBJ2-5; weak D call: TRBD1 (6 bases). This CDR3 is 15 amino acids long. CDR1 and CDR2 from the germline V gene are LNHDA and SQIVND (reference sequence). DNA of the CDR3: TGTGCCAGTAGTATGTTAGGACAGAACCATGAGACCCAGTACTTC. It specifies CASSMLGQNHETQYF. Drawing the rest from reference TRBV19 and TRBJ2-5, the complete variable domain is DGGITQSPKYLFRKEGQNVTLSCEQNLNHDAMYWYRQDPGQGLRLIYYSQIVNDFQKGDIAEGYSVSREKKESFPLTVTSAQKNPTAFYLCASSMLGQNHETQYFGPGTRLLVL.

The chain carries TRBV30 and TRBJ1-1; unclear D gene. The CDR3 length is 13 residues. Germline assignment: CDR1 GTSNPN and CDR2 SVGIG (reference sequence). V was trimmed by 0 bases and J by 4 bases, leaving 9 bases between them. The CDR3 DNA is TGTGCCTGGAGTGTAGGCCACCGCACTGAAGCTTTCTTT. Translated: CAWSVGHRTEAFF. Full variable domain (outside the CDR3, taken from reference TRBV30 and TRBJ1-1): SQTIHQWPATLVQPVGSPLSLECTVEGTSNPNLYWYRQAAGRGLQLLFYSVGIGQISSEVPQNLSASRPQDRQFILSSKKLLLSDSGFYLCAWSVGHRTEAFFGQGTRLTVV.

This rearrangement joins TRBV27 to TRBJ2-5; no definite D call. The V and J ends lost 2 bases and 1 base respectively, with 5 bases between them. Germline V gene data show CDR1 as MNHEY and CDR2 as SMNVEV (reference sequence). The CDR3 consists of 13 residues. DNA for the CDR3: TGTGCCAGCAGTTTAGGCAGCCAAGAGACCCAGTACTTC. Its translation is CASSLGSQETQYF.

The chain employs TRBV27 and TRBJ1-5; 7 nucleotides align to TRBD1. In germline, CDR1 is MNHEY, CDR2 SMNVEV (reference sequence). This CDR3 comprises 15 residues. Unmatched junction bases numbered 8, after V lost 5 bases and J lost 4 bases. CDR3 sequence: CASSTQYRGNQPQHF. CDR3 coding DNA: TGTGCCAGCAGTACTCAGTACAGGGGTAATCAGCCCCAGCATTTT.

This chain links TRBV27 with TRBJ2-3; D gene unclear. The germline V gene has CDR1 MNHEY and CDR2 SMNVEV (reference sequence). This CDR3 comprises 11 residues. With 8 bases removed from V and 4 bases from J, the gap between germline ends came to 7 bases. The CDR3 coding sequence is TGTGCCAGCCACCCTTCAGATACGCAGTATTTT. Protein sequence: CASHPSDTQYF.

As concerns this clone: Additional DNA sequences in this sample encode the identical CDR3. The chain links TRBV5-1 to TRBJ1-1; D is unclear. V was trimmed by 4 bases and J by 1 base, leaving 8 bases between them. This CDR3 contains 13 residues. The germline V gene has CDR1 SGHRS and CDR2 YFSETQ. CDR3: CASSLRGNTEAFF. The CDR3 DNA is TGCGCCAGCAGCCTACGGGGGAACACTGAAGCTTTCTTT.

V is TRBV7-9 and J is TRBJ2-3, with D unclear. Germline V gene lookup returns CDR1 SEHNR and CDR2 FQNEAQ (reference sequence). The CDR3 loop spans 12 amino acids. V was cut by 0 bases and J by 7 bases, with 5 bases left in between. This CDR3 is CASSLAEHTQYF. The CDR3 DNA is TGTGCCAGCAGCTTAGCGGAACATACGCAGTATTTT.

V gene TRBV7-8 combines with J gene TRBJ1-5; 10 bases match TRBD1. The CDR3 spans 15 residues. After removal of 5 bases from V and 5 bases from J, the junction contained 6 bases not matched to a gene. Germline lookup yields CDR1 SGHVS and CDR2 FQNEAQ. The CDR3 DNA is TGTGCCAGCAGCCCAGGGGGGACAGGGGATCAGCCCCAGCATTTT. It translates to CASSPGGTGDQPQHF.

The V call is TRBV2, the J call TRBJ2-1; 11 bases match TRBD2. The CDR3 spans 14 residues. Trimming removed 6 bases from V and 9 bases from J; junction bases left unmatched: 7. Germline CDR1 is SNHLY and CDR2 is FYNNEI. CDR3 loop: CASRGSGRAGEQFF. The CDR3 DNA sequence: TGTGCCAGCAGAGGTAGCGGGAGGGCAGGTGAGCAGTTCTTC.